What follows are 5 T cell receptor beta chains derived from one specimen sequenced in a study of identical twins (dated by TCRdb to the mid-2010s). Library construction relied on 5' RACE. The data were produced on an Illumina HiSeq 2000. TCRdb reanalyzed the raw reads on its own, using fastp at Q25 for trimming and MiXCR for clone calling, and kept in-frame beta chains. Identical CDR3 proteins give one entry, which carries the most common genes and DNA. The sample includes about 890,000 distinct CDR3 sequences, with about 12% observed a single time. The ten largest clonotypes hold 1.5% to 2% of the sample. These data were also reused for a study on yellow fever vaccine responses in identical twins.

The material sequenced was PBMCs. These receptors all come from a woman aged 18-35 years in good health.

This clonotype was detected only a few times. V is TRBV18 and J is TRBJ2-1; 9 nucleotides align to TRBD2. The CDR3 consists of 16 residues. Germline CDR1 reads KGHSH; CDR2 reads LQKENI. V lost 0 bases and J lost 9; bases outside the gene matches: 9. The DNA for the CDR3 is TGTGCCAGCTCACCACCGGTCCGGCGGGAGGGCAGTGAGCAGTTCTTC. It yields the protein CASSPPVRREGSEQFF.

The sample holds many counts of this clonotype. The chain joins TRBV3-1 to TRBJ1-1, with D possibly matching TRBD1 (6 bases). CDR3 length: 15 amino acids. Germline CDR1 is LGHDT and CDR2 is YNNKEL (reference sequence). Trimming left V 2 bases short and J 3 bases short, with 13 bases between. CDR3 amino acids: CASSQKQGAHTEAFF. CDR3 in DNA: TGTGCCAGCAGCCAAAAACAGGGCGCGCACACTGAAGCTTTCTTT.

This clonotype was recorded many times. The chain combines TRBV12-3 or TRBV12-4 with TRBJ1-5; no definite D call. CDR3 size: 12 residues. Trimming left V 2 bases short and J 5 bases short, with 4 bases between. CDR3 amino acids: CASSLNDQPQHF. The DNA of the CDR3 is TGTGCCAGCAGTTTAAATGATCAGCCCCAGCATTTT.

The chain couples TRBV28 to TRBJ2-2; 7 nucleotides match TRBD1. Germline V CDR1 and CDR2: MDHEN, SYDVKM. The CDR3 is made up of 16 amino acids. The ends lost 2 bases at V and 2 bases at J; junction bases unmatched: 5. This CDR3 is CASSLIRGLNTGELFF. The CDR3 DNA sequence: TGTGCCAGCAGTTTAATTAGGGGGCTTAACACCGGGGAGCTGTTTTTT.

The chain is built from TRBV18 and TRBJ2-7; 9 bases are a match to TRBD1. The CDR3 has 15 residues. After removal of 2 bases from V and 5 bases from J, the junction contained 7 bases not matched to a gene. Germline CDR1 and CDR2: KGHSH and LQKENI. The CDR3 protein is CASSPGAGQGNEQYV. The CDR3 nucleotides are TGTGCCAGCTCACCAGGTGCGGGACAGGGAAACGAGCAGTACGTC.